This T cell receptor (beta chain) stems from a study of human T cells and chemical hapten exposure. Whole-study context: 2% DPC applied to an approximately 2 cm by approximately 2 cm arm area sensitized donors. Affected patients, primarily female, had alopecia areata, totalis or universalis.

Regarding this clonotype: What it binds is unknown.

Time point in this sample: patch test 1, 2 weeks after DPC sensitization. Treatment given: therapeutic diphenylcyclopropenone sensitization with weekly scalp DPC. Blood, whole and unfractionated, served as the source for total RNA extraction. Study-wide results and caveats: No change in TCRs above 1 in 1000 frequency was produced by DPC sensitization.

TCRdb recomputed calls from the RACE reads with MiXCR, one row per CDR3 protein. The table lists 300,000 to 350,000 distinct CDR3 sequences, 6% to 8.5% of them singletons, with about 8% in the top ten. The CDR3 sequence is 15 residues long. Germline loops: CDR1 SGDLS, CDR2 YYNGEE. Trimming removed 2 bases at V and 6 bases at J, with 17 bases between. This receptor was taken from a woman aged 18-29 years with alopecia areata. Some clones in this sample may be carry-over from other donors' samples. This chain uses TRBV9 with TRBJ1-2, with D maybe TRBD1 (6 bases). This sample comprised whole blood, obtained in connection with sensitization to the hapten diphenylcyclopropenone (DPC). This CDR3 reads CASSVSEQGLDGYTF. CDR3 nucleotides: TGTGCCAGCAGCGTGAGCGAACAGGGTTTAGATGGCTACACCTTC.